This TCR beta chain originates from a study of blood T cell repertoires in COVID-19. The wider study: Whether acute or convalescent, the COVID-19 samples came from the United States, Italy and Spain.

The germline gives CDR1 LNHDA, CDR2 SQIVND (reference sequence). This CDR3 is built from 14 residues. Trimming removed 3 bases from V and 3 bases from J; junction bases left unmatched: 5. TCRdb keeps only in-frame clones here, not all; method: immunoSEQ multiplex PCR. The profile shows around 140,000 clones, approximately 74% of them singletons. The rearrangement joins TRBV19 to TRBJ2-7; TRBD2 agrees at 7 bases. The receptor was isolated from a woman in her 70s with acute or convalescent COVID-19. Sequences were obtained from peripheral blood. The CDR3 loop reads CASSIRGRDYEQYF. CDR3 in DNA: TGTGCCAGTAGTATCCGGGGGAGGGACTACGAGCAGTACTTC.